This T cell receptor beta chain was identified during a study of neurological immune-mediated disorders. The authors made cDNA by 5'RACE with 10-nucleotide random UMIs. TCRdb independently ran MiXCR on the 5' RACE reads; one entry per CDR3 protein. The table has tens of thousands of distinct CDR3 sequences, 11% to 15% seen once. Study-wide results and caveats: HTLV-1-associated myelopathy led in TCR clonal expansion, while multiple sclerosis ranked lowest, below healthy controls.

The sample holds many counts of this clonotype. No antigen is known for it. Among the participants, healthy controls were blood bank volunteers in Maryland, USA. Stored at -80 C, 2 million PBMCs were the source of the unsorted libraries. The specimen was PBMCs. This receptor was identified in a woman between 50 and 59 years old in good health.

The CDR3 sequence is CASSLTTGATEAFF. The CDR3 DNA sequence: TGCGCCAGCAGTTTAACTACAGGGGCCACTGAAGCTTTCTTT. The chain combines TRBV5-1 with TRBJ1-1; 7 bases are shared with TRBD1. The CDR3 covers 14 residues. The germline V gene encodes CDR1 SGHRS and CDR2 YFSETQ. V was pared by 5 bases and J by 4 bases, with 8 bases of the junction left unmatched.